This T cell receptor beta chain was observed in a study of CD8 T cells in Susac syndrome. Study information: Clinical remission applied to fewer than ten sequenced Susac syndrome patients, and roughly six had active disease. The Susac syndrome patients were therapy-naive, on corticosteroids, or on intravenous immunoglobulin alone at blood draw. Study observations and caveats: Among people with Susac, CD8+ clonal expansion was greatest in TEMRA cells and active patients.

It was with random hexamers that roughly 0.45 to 1 ug RNA was reverse transcribed. TCRdb redid the calling of the immunoSEQ multiplex PCR reads with MiXCR, one entry per CDR3 protein. The sample lists 100,000 to 150,000 distinct CDR3 sequences; around 94% were seen once. Notes on this clonotype: No antigen is known for it.

From blood CD8+ and CD4+ T cells, TCR beta sequences were generated. The sequencing sample was made of CD8+ T cells from PBMCs. The sequence derives from a human donor with Susac syndrome.

The CDR3 bases are TGTGCCAGCAGCTTAGGTCAGGGTAGGGAGCAGTTCTTC. It translates to CASSLGQGREQFF. J is TRBJ2-1 and V is TRBV7-6; TRBD1 might be the D (5 bases). V was trimmed by 1 base and J by 10 bases, leaving 11 bases between them. Per germline, CDR1 SGHVS and CDR2 FNYEAQ. This CDR3 has 13 amino acids. The full variable domain, completed using reference TRBV7-6 and TRBJ2-1, is GAGVSQSPRYKVTKRGQDVALRCDPISGHVSLYWYRQALGQGPEFLTYFNYEAQQDKSGLPNDRFSAERPEGSISTLTIQRTEQRDSAMYRCASSLGQGREQFFGPGTRLTVL.